This T cell receptor (beta chain) was recovered during a study of blood T cell repertoires in COVID-19 (dated by TCRdb to about 2020). A note on the overall study: Samples from collaborators originated in the United States, Italy and Spain and spanned both the acute and convalescent phases of COVID-19. The material from the prospective study consisted of cDNA or gDNA derived from T cells, B-cell-depleted T cells, or PBMCs. Subjects who had been exposed to COVID-19, were actively infected with it, or had recovered from it provided the deeply sampled blood TCRbeta repertoires that made up the dataset. A freely available public database, intended as a resource for researchers studying the immune response to SARS-CoV-2, is where the repertoires were released. Samples were obtained from the ongoing ImmuneRACE study (first 160 participants) and from 1,200 or so subjects provided by 6 global collaborators. A de-identified subject ID, COVID-19 status, age in years and sex were almost always included in the sample metadata. Where available, HLA class I and class II types were obtained from metadata supplied by the sample provider rather than from assay-based typing. Overall study outcomes, separate from this receptor: How much clinical and demographic metadata was included differed by source and by participant, and the metadata was provided uncurated.

The collaborating institutions used their own protocols to collect whole blood in K2EDTA tubes. For TCRbeta analysis, collaborator samples were shipped as frozen whole blood, as isolated PBMCs, or as DNA extracted from either sample type. Regarding this clone: Its antigen remains undetermined. Per-base qualities were not stored, and no clone one base away is much larger.

The germline V gene (reference sequence) specifies LNHDA as CDR1 and SQIVND as CDR2. Trimmed from V: 4 bases; trimmed from J: 4 bases; junction bases lacking a gene match: 7. The CDR3, cysteine through phenylalanine, is 16 amino acids long. The CDR3 DNA has 48 bases and is translated from base 1. The immunoSEQ Assay, a bias-controlled multiplex PCR, was used to amplify TCRbeta CDR3 regions from genomic DNA. The study's own analysis went as follows. Nucleated cell counts per sample were estimated from amplification of reference gene primers within the assay. To quantify the absolute abundance of each unique TCRbeta CDR3 rearrangement, sequence reads were collapsed and filtered. For each sample, productive Simpson clonality was calculated by taking the square root of Simpson's diversity index across productive rearrangements. The source is immuneACCESS, and TCRdb retained only in-frame sequences with V and J called. Part of the clones is not carried over; for the studies checked, unresolved V genes explain less than half of this, and the remainder is unexplained. V and J calls plus clone size are reproduced from that table; the DNA served to infer D and trimming. The sample table lists 55,000 to 75,000 clones, over 65% of them with a count of one. Together, the top ten hold about 24% of the sample.

Sequenced input: peripheral blood. The chain links TRBV19 with TRBJ2-2, with 9 central nucleotides matching TRBD1. The receptor comes from a human donor in a cohort sampled during active COVID-19. The DNA is TGTGCCAGTAGTAATAACAGGGGGCTCGGCACCGGGGAGCTGTTTTTT. Translated, this gives CASSNNRGLGTGELFF. Joined to the reference TRBV19 and TRBJ2-2 proteins, this CDR3 gives the full variable domain: DGGITQSPKYLFRKEGQNVTLSCEQNLNHDAMYWYRQDPGQGLRLIYYSQIVNDFQKGDIAEGYSVSREKKESFPLTVTSAQKNPTAFYLCASSNNRGLGTGELFFGEGSRLTVL.